This T cell receptor beta chain was identified in a study of shared clonotypes between healthy human individuals. For the study at large: The people who gave samples were a couple of women and a few men aged 18 to 49. Three CD4 naive, three CD4 memory, two CD8 naive and one CD8 memory plate were used per donor.

Produced via immunoSEQ multiplex PCR; TCRdb's table is partial and in-frame only. This table has roughly 700,000 clones, roughly 87% appearing once. Combining CD45RO+ cells with CCR7-negative CD45RA+ TemRA cells gave CD8 memory. Worth noting for this clone: Its antigen is unidentified.

Germline CDR1 is SGDLS and CDR2 is YYNGEE. This CDR3 has 14 amino acids. Trimming pared 4 bases from V and 2 bases from J, leaving 13 bases between. Study outcomes and limitations: Larger estimated richness was generally recorded for naive subsets relative to memory subsets.

The V gene is TRBV9, the J gene TRBJ2-7; D possibly corresponds to TRBD2 (6 bases). The receptor's source is a man aged 18 to 30 in good health. Some clones in this sample may be carry-over from other donors' samples. What was sequenced was memory CD8+ T cells from PBMCs. The subset was: CD45RO+ cells pooled with CCR7-negative TemRA cells. The CDR3 coding sequence is TGTGCCAGCAGCCCGCGGGACCAGCCCTACGAGCAGTACTTC. Translated: CASSPRDQPYEQYF.